The clone carrying this T cell receptor (beta chain) showed up just once. The source of the sample is a study of blood T cell repertoires in COVID-19. Study information: COVID-19 samples, acute and convalescent, were from the United States, Italy and Spain.

As processed by the authors: How many nucleated cells were present was estimated from reference gene primer amplification. Generated by immunoSEQ multiplex PCR, the TCRdb table keeps only in-frame clones and is missing some. The DNA was the basis for D and trimming; V, J and clone size are from that table. The sample has over 85,000 clones, approximately 89% seen once. Germline V CDR1 and CDR2: LNHDA, SQIVND (reference sequence). V lost 7 bases and J lost 0, with 13 bases in between. The CDR3 length is 14 residues. This receptor was identified in a human donor with acute or convalescent COVID-19. The donor label of this sample is uncertain. The sample taken for sequencing was peripheral blood. The gene calls are TRBV19 and TRBJ2-7; D is possibly TRBD1 (5 bases). CDR3: CASKAQGVSYEQYF. DNA of the CDR3: TGTGCCAGTAAAGCCCAAGGGGTCTCCTACGAGCAGTACTTC.